The 13 T cell receptor beta chains below come from one sample, sequenced in a study of T cells after yellow fever vaccination. Using its own MiXCR run on the 5' RACE reads, TCRdb lists one record per CDR3 protein. The sample has 25,000 to 35,000 distinct CDR3 sequences; 4.4% are singletons. The sample was CD8+ T cells sorted from PBMCs, taken 5 days after the yellow fever booster vaccination. The receptors stem from a man aged 25 to 40 who received the YFV17D yellow fever vaccine.

This clonotype was counted many times. The genes are TRBV5-1 and TRBJ2-7; 9 nucleotides match TRBD1. Losses at the gene ends were 4 bases for V and 2 bases for J; bases not matched to a gene: 4. CDR3 length equals 14 residues. Germline CDR1 SGHRS, CDR2 YFSETQ. The CDR3 sequence: CASSGDRVPYEQYF. As DNA, the CDR3 is TGCGCCAGCAGCGGGGACAGGGTCCCCTACGAGCAGTACTTC.

The sample holds many counts of this clonotype. This rearrangement joins TRBV29-1 to TRBJ2-7; TRBD2 aligns across 10 bases. Germline trimming cut 7 bases from V and 4 bases from J; bases unmatched to any gene: 7. This CDR3 spans 13 amino acids. From germline, CDR1 is SQVTM and CDR2 ANQGSEA. The DNA for the CDR3 is TGCAGCGCGATCTCTAGCGGGAGTTACGAGCAGTACTTC. Encoded protein: CSAISSGSYEQYF.

V gene TRBV6-6 combines with J gene TRBJ2-7, with 8 bases lining up with TRBD2. The V gene's germline CDR1 is MNHNY and CDR2 SVGAGI (reference sequence). J gave up 2 bases and V 7 bases, and 13 bases lay outside the gene matches. This CDR3 contains 16 residues. The CDR3 DNA is TGTGCCAGCATCCTAAGGAACCGGGAGGGTGCCTACGAGCAGTACTTC. Protein: CASILRNREGAYEQYF.

This clonotype was counted ten times or more. V and J are TRBV5-4 and TRBJ2-7; 13 nucleotides match TRBD2. The trim removed 4 bases at V and 3 bases at J, leaving 4 bases unmatched. The germline V gene has CDR1 SGHNT and CDR2 YYREEE (reference sequence). There are 15 residues in the CDR3. The CDR3 sequence: CASSIGTSGIYEQYF. CDR3 in DNA: TGTGCCAGCAGCATAGGGACTAGCGGGATCTACGAGCAGTACTTC.

Many counts were recorded for this clonotype. The CDR3 is CASSFRLDSYEQYF. The CDR3 DNA is TGTGCCAGCAGCTTCCGACTGGACTCCTACGAGCAGTACTTC. V gene TRBV6-2 or TRBV6-3 combines with J gene TRBJ2-7; D is ambiguous. Trimming took off 6 bases at V and 0 bases at J, with 12 bases between the two ends. In germline, CDR1 is MNHEY, CDR2 SVGEGT. The CDR3 has 14 amino acids.

This clonotype occurred many times. This chain connects TRBV12-3 or TRBV12-4 to TRBJ2-7, with TRBD2 as a possible D gene (6 bases). CDR3 length equals 14 residues. V lost 6 bases and J lost 2, with 14 bases in between. In DNA form, the CDR3 reads TGTGCCAGCAGCTCCGGGGACTTTACCTACGAGCAGTACTTC. Residues: CASSSGDFTYEQYF.

This clonotype was counted ten times or more. This chain links TRBV20-1 with TRBJ2-5; 7 bases map to TRBD2. Unmatched junction bases numbered 5, after V lost 1 base and J lost 0 bases. Germline lookup yields CDR1 DFQATT and CDR2 SNEGSKA (reference sequence). This CDR3 is 15 amino acids long. DNA of the CDR3: TGCAGTGCTAGAGTAACTAGCGCGTACCAAGAGACCCAGTACTTC. Translation gives CSARVTSAYQETQYF.

The V gene is TRBV6-5, the J gene TRBJ2-3; 7 bases map to TRBD1. Trimming took 5 bases from V and 2 from J; bases not matched to a gene: 7. CDR3 length: 15 residues. Per the germline V gene, CDR1 is MNHEY and CDR2 is SVGAGI. CDR3 region: CASSGRDSYTDTQYF. The CDR3 nucleotides are TGTGCCAGCAGTGGCCGGGACAGCTACACAGATACGCAGTATTTT.

This clonotype has at least ten counts. V is TRBV14 and J is TRBJ2-1; 9 bases are shared with TRBD2. Germline CDR1 is SGHDN and CDR2 is FVKESK. Trimming cost V 4 bases and J 2 bases; bases outside gene matches: 3. The CDR3 runs 15 residues. The CDR3 DNA is TGTGCCAGCAGCCTTTGGACTAGCGCCTACAATGAGCAGTTCTTC. It specifies CASSLWTSAYNEQFF.

This clonotype was picked up many times. The chain combines TRBV5-1 with TRBJ1-1; the D is unclear. Per germline, CDR1 SGHRS and CDR2 YFSETQ. Deletions cut 2 bases from V and 7 bases from J, with 18 bases between. The CDR3 is 15 amino acids. In DNA form, the CDR3 reads TGCGCCAGCAGCTTCTTCCCCCCCGGCGGCGGTGAAGCTTTCTTT. Encoded protein: CASSFFPPGGGEAFF.

The CDR3 DNA sequence: TGTGCCAGCAGGGACATAATGAACACCGGGGAGCTGTTTTTT. Translating gives CASRDIMNTGELFF. The V call is TRBV6-1, the J call TRBJ2-2, with D perhaps matching TRBD1 (5 bases). V lost 6 bases, J lost 1 base, and 9 bases lay in between. This CDR3 comprises 14 residues. The V gene's germline CDR1 is MNHNS and CDR2 SASEGT.

This clonotype was counted at least ten times. The CDR3 region has the DNA TGCGCCAGCAGCCAAGATGGGACTTTCTCCTACGAGCAGTACTTC. Its protein is CASSQDGTFSYEQYF. The genes are TRBV4-3 and TRBJ2-7, with D tentatively TRBD2 (6 bases). V was pared by 0 bases and J by 0 bases, with 9 bases between. The CDR3 is 15 amino acids. Germline V CDR1 and CDR2: LGHNA, YSLEER.

This clonotype came up many times. This CDR3 reads CASSLGGRGLGETQYF. The CDR3 DNA sequence: TGTGCCAGCAGCTTAGGGGGCAGGGGGCTTGGGGAGACCCAGTACTTC. The chain uses TRBV7-8 and TRBJ2-5; 8 nucleotides line up with TRBD1. The CDR3 is 16 amino acids. The germline CDR1 and CDR2 sequences are SGHVS and FQNEAQ. The V gene end was trimmed by 1 base and the J gene end by 5 bases; junction bases not matched to a gene: 9.